This TCR beta chain appears in the sequencing data of a study of identical twins. TCRdb passed the 5' RACE reads through MiXCR, listing each CDR3 protein once. The sample has hundreds of thousands of distinct CDR3 sequences, roughly a quarter seen once. The data also belong to a second study, concerning T cells expressing NK-cell markers.

The clonotype was recovered from a woman aged 18-35 years in good health. Specimen: CD4+ T cells sorted from blood.

The CDR3 loop reads CASSFVPRDRSYEQYF. The DNA for the CDR3 is TGTGCCAGCAGCTTTGTCCCCCGGGACAGGTCCTACGAGCAGTACTTC. V and J are TRBV5-5 and TRBJ2-7; 8 bases line up with TRBD1. The V segment lost 2 bases and the J segment 1 base; nucleotides outside the gene matches: 8. The length of the CDR3 is 16 residues. CDR1 and CDR2 (germline): SGHKS, YYEKEE (reference sequence).